The sequence of this T cell receptor (beta chain) was determined in a study of blood T cell repertoires in COVID-19 (dated by TCRdb to about 2020). For context, the study as a whole: Samples from collaborators originated in the United States, Italy and Spain and spanned both the acute and convalescent phases of COVID-19. The repertoires were released in a freely available public database intended as a resource for research on the immune response to SARS-CoV-2. Where available, HLA class I and class II types were obtained from metadata supplied by the sample provider rather than from assay-based typing. The prospective study material was composed of cDNA or gDNA derived from T cells, B-cell-depleted T cells, or PBMCs. Subjects who had been exposed to COVID-19, were actively infected with it, or had recovered from it provided the deeply sampled blood TCRbeta repertoires that made up the dataset. The samples were drawn from the first 160 participants of the ongoing ImmuneRACE study and from over 950 subjects provided by 6 global collaborators. A de-identified subject ID, COVID-19 status, age in years and sex were almost always included in the sample metadata. Results the study describes overall, beyond this receptor: Clinical and demographic metadata were provided uncurated, with the amount varying by source and participant.

TCRbeta CDR3 regions were amplified from genomic DNA using the immunoSEQ Assay, a bias-controlled multiplex PCR. The original methods were these. Nucleated cell counts per sample were estimated from amplification of reference gene primers within the assay. To quantify the absolute abundance of each unique TCRbeta CDR3 rearrangement, sequence reads were collapsed and filtered. For each sample, productive Simpson clonality was calculated as the square root of Simpson's diversity index across productive rearrangements. The clones in this table, taken by TCRdb from immuneACCESS, are in-frame only. Not every clone is retained; where verified, under half of the shortfall comes from an unresolved V gene, and the cause of the rest is unknown. V and J calls and clone size come straight from that table; D and trimming were deduced from the DNA. Here the sample has about 220,000 clones; about four fifths occur a single time. Together, the top ten hold 1.3% of the sample.

In the germline V gene (reference sequence), CDR1 corresponds to GTSNPN and CDR2 to SVGIG. The junction shows trimming of 0 bases on V and 3 bases on J, plus 15 bases between the germline ends. Its CDR3 holds 15 amino acids, cysteine through phenylalanine. The CDR3 DNA has 45 bases and is translated from base 1. In the prospective study, participants were roughly 18 to 90 years old, resided in fewer than 25 geographic areas of the United States, and were enrolled through a virtual design. In the prospective study, participants were assigned to cohorts based on the clinical history participants reported in a screening survey and a study questionnaire. Mobile phlebotomists in the prospective study collected whole blood, serum and a nasopharyngeal or oropharyngeal swab from every participant. Over a roughly two-month period, participants in the prospective study had the option of providing additional blood draws and questionnaires. Before DNA extraction, blood samples from the prospective study were shipped at room temperature or frozen.

This clone was counted at least ten times. Its antigen is currently not known. No much larger clone is present one base from it, and per-base qualities are unavailable. The receptor comes from a woman in her 40s with acute COVID-19. Sequencing input: PBMCs or T cells enriched from blood (not recorded which). The chain is encoded by TRBV30 joined to TRBJ2-7, with TRBD1 as a weak D call on 5 bases. The DNA sequence is given as TGTGCCTGGAGTGTACAGAGGCAGGGTAACTACGAGCAGTACTTC. It encodes CAWSVQRQGNYEQYF.